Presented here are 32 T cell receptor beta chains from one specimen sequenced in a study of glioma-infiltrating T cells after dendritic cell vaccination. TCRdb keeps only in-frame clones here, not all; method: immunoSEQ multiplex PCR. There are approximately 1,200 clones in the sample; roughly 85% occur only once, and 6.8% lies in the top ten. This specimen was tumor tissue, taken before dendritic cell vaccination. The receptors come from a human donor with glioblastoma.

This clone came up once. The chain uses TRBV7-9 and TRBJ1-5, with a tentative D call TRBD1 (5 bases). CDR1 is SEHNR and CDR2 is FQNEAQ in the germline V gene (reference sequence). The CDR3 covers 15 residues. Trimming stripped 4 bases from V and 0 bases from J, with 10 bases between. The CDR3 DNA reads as TGTGCCAGCAGCTCCTCGGGGGTTAGCAATCAGCCCCAGCATTTT. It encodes CASSSSGVSNQPQHF. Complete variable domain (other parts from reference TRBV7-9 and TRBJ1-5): DTGVSQNPRHKITKRGQNVTFRCDPISEHNRLYWYRQTLGQGPEFLTYFQNEAQLEKSRLLSDRFSAERPKGSFSTLEIQRTEQGDSAMYLCASSSSGVSNQPQHFGDGTRLSIL.

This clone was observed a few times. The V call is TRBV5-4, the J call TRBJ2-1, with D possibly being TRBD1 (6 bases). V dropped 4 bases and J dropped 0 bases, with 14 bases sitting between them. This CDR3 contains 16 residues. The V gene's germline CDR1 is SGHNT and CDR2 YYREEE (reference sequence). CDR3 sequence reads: CASSAGAPSSYNEQFF. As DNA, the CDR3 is TGTGCCAGCAGCGCAGGGGCCCCCAGCTCCTACAATGAGCAGTTCTTC.

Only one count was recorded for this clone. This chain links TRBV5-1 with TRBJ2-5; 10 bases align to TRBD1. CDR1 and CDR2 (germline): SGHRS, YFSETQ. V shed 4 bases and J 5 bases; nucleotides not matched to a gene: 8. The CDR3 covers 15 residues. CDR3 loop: CASSPQGQGFETQYF. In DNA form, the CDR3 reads TGCGCCAGCAGCCCGCAGGGACAGGGGTTTGAGACCCAGTACTTC.

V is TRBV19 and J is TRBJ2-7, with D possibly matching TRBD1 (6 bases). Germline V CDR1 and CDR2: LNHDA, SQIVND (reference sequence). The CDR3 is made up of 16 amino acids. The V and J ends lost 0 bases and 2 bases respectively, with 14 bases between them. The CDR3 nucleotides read TGTGCCAGTAGTATAGATCTGGCCGGACAGACCTACGAGCAGTACTTC. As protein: CASSIDLAGQTYEQYF.

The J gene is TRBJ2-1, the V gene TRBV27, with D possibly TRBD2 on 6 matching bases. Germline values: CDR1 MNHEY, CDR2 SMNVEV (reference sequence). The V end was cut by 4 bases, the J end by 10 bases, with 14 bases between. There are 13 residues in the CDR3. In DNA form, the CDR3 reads TGTGCCAGCAGTTGGGGGGTGAGGCGGGAGCAGTTCTTC. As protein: CASSWGVRREQFF.

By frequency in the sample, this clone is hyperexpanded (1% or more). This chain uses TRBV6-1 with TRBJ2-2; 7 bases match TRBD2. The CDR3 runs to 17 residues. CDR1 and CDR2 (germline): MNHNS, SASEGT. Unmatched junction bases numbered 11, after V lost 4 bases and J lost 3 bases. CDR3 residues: CASSGDSGRPHTGELFF. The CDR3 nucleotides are TGTGCCAGCAGTGGGGATAGCGGGCGACCTCACACCGGGGAGCTGTTTTTT.

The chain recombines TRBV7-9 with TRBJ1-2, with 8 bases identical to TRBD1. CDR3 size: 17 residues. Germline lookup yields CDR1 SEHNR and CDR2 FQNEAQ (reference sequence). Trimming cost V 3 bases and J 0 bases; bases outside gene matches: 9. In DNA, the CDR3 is TGTGCCAGCAGCTTGACGACCAGGGGGCAAGCTAACTATGGCTACACCTTC. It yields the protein CASSLTTRGQANYGYTF.

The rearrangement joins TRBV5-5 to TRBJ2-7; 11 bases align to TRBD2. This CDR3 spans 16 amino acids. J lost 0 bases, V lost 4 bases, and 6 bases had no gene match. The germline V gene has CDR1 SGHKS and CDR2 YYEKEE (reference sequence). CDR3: CASSPGLAASSYEQYF. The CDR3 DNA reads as TGTGCCAGCAGCCCGGGACTAGCGGCTAGCTCCTACGAGCAGTACTTC.

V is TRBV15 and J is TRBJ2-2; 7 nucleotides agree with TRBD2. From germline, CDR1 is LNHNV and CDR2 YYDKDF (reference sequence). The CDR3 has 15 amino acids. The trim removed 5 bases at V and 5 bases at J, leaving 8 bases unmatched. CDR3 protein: CATSEGRVETGELFF. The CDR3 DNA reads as TGTGCCACCAGCGAGGGGAGGGTTGAGACCGGGGAGCTGTTTTTT.

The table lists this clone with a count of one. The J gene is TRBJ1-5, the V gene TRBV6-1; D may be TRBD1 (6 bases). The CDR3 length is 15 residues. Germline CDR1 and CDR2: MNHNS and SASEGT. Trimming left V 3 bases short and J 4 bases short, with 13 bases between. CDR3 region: CASSETVGGNQPQHF. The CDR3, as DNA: TGTGCCAGCAGTGAGACTGTAGGGGGTAATCAGCCCCAGCATTTT.

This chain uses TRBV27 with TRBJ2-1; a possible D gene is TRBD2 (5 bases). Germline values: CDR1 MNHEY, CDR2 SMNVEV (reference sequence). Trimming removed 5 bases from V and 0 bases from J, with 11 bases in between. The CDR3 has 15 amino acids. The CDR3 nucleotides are TGTGCCAGCAGTCTCGGGCGGGCCTCCTACAATGAGCAGTTCTTC. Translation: CASSLGRASYNEQFF.

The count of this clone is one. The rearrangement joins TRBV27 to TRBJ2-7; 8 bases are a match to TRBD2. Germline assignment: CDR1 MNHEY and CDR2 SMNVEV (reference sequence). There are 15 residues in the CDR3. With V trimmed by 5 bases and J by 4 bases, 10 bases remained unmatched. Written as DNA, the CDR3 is TGTGCCAGCAGTCGGTTGATAGCGGGAAGTTACGAGCAGTACTTC. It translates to CASSRLIAGSYEQYF.

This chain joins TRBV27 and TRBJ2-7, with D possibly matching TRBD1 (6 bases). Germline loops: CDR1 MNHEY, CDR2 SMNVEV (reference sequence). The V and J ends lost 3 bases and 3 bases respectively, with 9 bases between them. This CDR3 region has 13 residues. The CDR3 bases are TGTGCCAGCAGTTTGTCAGGGGACTACGAGCAGTACTTC. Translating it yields CASSLSGDYEQYF.

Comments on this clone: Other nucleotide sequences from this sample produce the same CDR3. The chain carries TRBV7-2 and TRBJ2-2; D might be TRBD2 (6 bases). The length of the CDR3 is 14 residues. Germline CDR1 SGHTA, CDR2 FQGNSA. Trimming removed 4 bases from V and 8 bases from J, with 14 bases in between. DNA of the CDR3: TGTGCCAGCAGCTCCTTACTAGCATCTGGGGAGCTGTTTTTT. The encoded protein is CASSSLLASGELFF.

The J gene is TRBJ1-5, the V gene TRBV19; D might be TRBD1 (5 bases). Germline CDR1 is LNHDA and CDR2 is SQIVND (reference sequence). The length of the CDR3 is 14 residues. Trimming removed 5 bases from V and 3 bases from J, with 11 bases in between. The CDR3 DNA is TGTGCCAGTAGTTTCCGACAGCACAATCAGCCCCAGCATTTT. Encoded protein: CASSFRQHNQPQHF. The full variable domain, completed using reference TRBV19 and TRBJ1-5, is DGGITQSPKYLFRKEGQNVTLSCEQNLNHDAMYWYRQDPGQGLRLIYYSQIVNDFQKGDIAEGYSVSREKKESFPLTVTSAQKNPTAFYLCASSFRQHNQPQHFGDGTRLSIL.

Here the CDR3 reads CASSPVGGGSYNEQFF. The CDR3 DNA reads as TGTGCCAGCAGCCCGGTCGGGGGAGGATCCTACAATGAGCAGTTCTTC. The genes are TRBV7-8 and TRBJ2-1; perhaps TRBD2 as D (6 bases). The length of the CDR3 is 16 residues. Trimming removed 5 bases at V and 1 base at J, with 15 bases between. CDR1 and CDR2 (germline): SGHVS, FQNEAQ.

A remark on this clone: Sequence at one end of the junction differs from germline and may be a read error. The CDR3 loop reads CASSLGTDTDTQYF. In DNA, the CDR3 is TGTGCTAGCAGCTTAGGTACAGACACAGATACGCAGTATTTT. The chain recombines TRBV7-7 with TRBJ2-3; D gene unclear. CDR1 is SSHAT, CDR2 FNYEAQ, per germline (reference sequence). CDR3 length: 14 residues.

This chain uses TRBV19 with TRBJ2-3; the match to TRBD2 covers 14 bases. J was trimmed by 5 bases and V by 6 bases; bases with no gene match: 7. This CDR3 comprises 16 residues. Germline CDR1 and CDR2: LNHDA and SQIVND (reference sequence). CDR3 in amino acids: CASSRGTSGSVDTQYF. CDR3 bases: TGTGCCAGTAGCCGAGGGACTAGCGGGAGCGTAGATACGCAGTATTTT. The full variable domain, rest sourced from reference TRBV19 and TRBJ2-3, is DGGITQSPKYLFRKEGQNVTLSCEQNLNHDAMYWYRQDPGQGLRLIYYSQIVNDFQKGDIAEGYSVSREKKESFPLTVTSAQKNPTAFYLCASSRGTSGSVDTQYFGPGTRLTVL.

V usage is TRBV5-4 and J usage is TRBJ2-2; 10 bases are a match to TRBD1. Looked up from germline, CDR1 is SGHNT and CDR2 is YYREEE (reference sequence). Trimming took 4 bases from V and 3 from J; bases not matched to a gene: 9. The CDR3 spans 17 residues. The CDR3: CASSPTPTGGHTGELFF. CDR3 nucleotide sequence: TGTGCCAGCAGCCCAACCCCGACAGGGGGCCACACCGGGGAGCTGTTTTTT.

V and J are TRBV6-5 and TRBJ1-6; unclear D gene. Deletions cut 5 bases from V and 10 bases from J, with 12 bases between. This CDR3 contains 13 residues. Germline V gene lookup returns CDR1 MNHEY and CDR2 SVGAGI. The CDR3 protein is CASSPAPGSPLHF. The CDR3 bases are TGTGCCAGCAGTCCCGCCCCCGGGTCACCCCTCCACTTT.

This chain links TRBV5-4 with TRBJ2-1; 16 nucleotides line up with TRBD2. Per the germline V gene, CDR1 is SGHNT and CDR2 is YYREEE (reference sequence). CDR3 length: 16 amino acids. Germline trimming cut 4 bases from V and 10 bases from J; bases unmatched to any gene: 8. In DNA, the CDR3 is TGTGCCAGCAGCCCGGGACTAGCGGGAGGGCCGGGGGAGCAGTTCTTC. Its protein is CASSPGLAGGPGEQFF.

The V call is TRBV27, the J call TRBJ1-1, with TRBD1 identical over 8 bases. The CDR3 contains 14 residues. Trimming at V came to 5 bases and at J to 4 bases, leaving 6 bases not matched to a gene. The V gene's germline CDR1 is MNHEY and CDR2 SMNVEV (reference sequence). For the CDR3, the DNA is TGTGCCAGCAGTCTCCACGGACAGGGCACTGAAGCTTTCTTT. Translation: CASSLHGQGTEAFF.

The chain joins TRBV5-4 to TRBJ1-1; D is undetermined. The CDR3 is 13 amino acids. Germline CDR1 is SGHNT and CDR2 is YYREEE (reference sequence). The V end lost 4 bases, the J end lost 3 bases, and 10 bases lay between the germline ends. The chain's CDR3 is CASSAPGHTEAFF. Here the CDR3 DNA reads TGTGCCAGCAGCGCGCCAGGCCACACTGAAGCTTTCTTT. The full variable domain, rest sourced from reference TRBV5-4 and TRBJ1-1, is ETGVTQSPTHLIKTRGQQVTLRCSSQSGHNTVSWYQQALGQGPQFIFQYYREEENGRGNFPPRFSGLQFPNYSSELNVNALELDDSALYLCASSAPGHTEAFFGQGTRLTVV.

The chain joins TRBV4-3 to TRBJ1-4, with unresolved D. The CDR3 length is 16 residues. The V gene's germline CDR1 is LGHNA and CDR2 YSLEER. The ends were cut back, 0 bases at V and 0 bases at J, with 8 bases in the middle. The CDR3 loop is CASSQELGATNEKLFF. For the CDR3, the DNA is TGCGCCAGCAGCCAAGAGCTAGGAGCAACTAATGAAAAACTGTTTTTT.

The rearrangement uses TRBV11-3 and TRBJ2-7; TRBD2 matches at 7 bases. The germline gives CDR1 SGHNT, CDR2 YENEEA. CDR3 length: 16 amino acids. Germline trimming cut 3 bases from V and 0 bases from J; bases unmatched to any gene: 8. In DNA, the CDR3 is TGTGCCAGCAGCTTTGGGACTAAGCGGGTCTCCTACGAGCAGTACTTC. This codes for CASSFGTKRVSYEQYF.

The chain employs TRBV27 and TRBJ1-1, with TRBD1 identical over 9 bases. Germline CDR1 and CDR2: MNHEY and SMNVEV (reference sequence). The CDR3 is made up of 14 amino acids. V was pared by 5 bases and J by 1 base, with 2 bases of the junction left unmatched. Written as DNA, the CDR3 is TGTGCCAGCAGTCAACAGGGGGCGAACACTGAAGCTTTCTTT. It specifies CASSQQGANTEAFF.

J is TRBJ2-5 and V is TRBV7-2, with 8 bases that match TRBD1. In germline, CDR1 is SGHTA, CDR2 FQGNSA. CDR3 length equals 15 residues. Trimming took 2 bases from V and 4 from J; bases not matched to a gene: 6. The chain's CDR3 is CASSLQGASGETQYF. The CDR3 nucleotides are TGTGCCAGCAGCTTACAGGGGGCAAGTGGAGAGACCCAGTACTTC.

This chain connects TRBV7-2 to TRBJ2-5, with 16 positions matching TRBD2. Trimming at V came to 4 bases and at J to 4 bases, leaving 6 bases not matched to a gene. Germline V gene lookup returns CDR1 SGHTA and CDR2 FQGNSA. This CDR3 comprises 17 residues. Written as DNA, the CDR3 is TGTGCCAGCAGCTCTGGGACTAGCGGGAGGGTAGGAGAGACCCAGTACTTC. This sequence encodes CASSSGTSGRVGETQYF.

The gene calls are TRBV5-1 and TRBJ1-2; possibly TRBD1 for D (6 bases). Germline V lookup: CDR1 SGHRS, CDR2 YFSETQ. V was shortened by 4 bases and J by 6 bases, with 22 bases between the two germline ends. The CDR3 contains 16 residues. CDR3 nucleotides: TGCGCCAGCAGCCTAAACCCTGGGGGCACGTCTCATGGCTACACCTTC. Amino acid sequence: CASSLNPGGTSHGYTF.

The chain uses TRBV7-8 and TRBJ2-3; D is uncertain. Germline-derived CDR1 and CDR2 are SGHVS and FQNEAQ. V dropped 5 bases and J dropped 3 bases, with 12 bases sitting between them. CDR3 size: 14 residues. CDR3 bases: TGTGCCAGCAGCGTAACGGGTTTGACAGATACGCAGTATTTT. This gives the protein CASSVTGLTDTQYF. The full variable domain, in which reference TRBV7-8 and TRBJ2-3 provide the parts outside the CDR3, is GAGVSQSPRYKVAKRGQDVALRCDPISGHVSLFWYQQALGQGPEFLTYFQNEAQLDKSGLPSDRFFAERPEGSVSTLKIQRTQQEDSAVYLCASSVTGLTDTQYFGPGTRLTVL.

CDR3 sequence reads: CASSGPGGYTEAFF. CDR3 DNA: TGTGCCAGCAGTGGCCCAGGGGGCTATACTGAAGCTTTCTTT. The gene calls are TRBV27 and TRBJ1-1; 8 bases fit TRBD1. This CDR3 has 14 amino acids. J gave up 5 bases and V 5 bases, and 7 bases lay outside the gene matches. Germline lookup yields CDR1 MNHEY and CDR2 SMNVEV (reference sequence).

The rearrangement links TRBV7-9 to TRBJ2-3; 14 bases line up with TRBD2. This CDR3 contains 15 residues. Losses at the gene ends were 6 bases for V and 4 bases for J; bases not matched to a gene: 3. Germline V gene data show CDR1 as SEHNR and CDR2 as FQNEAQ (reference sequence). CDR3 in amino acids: CASSRLAGGADTQYF. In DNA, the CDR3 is TGTGCCAGCAGTCGACTAGCGGGGGGGGCAGATACGCAGTATTTT.